The 20 T cell receptor beta chains reported below all come from one sample, sequenced in a study of CD8 T cells in ankylosing spondylitis (dated by TCRdb to about 2017). The receptor library was made with 5' RACE. Sequencing instrument: Illumina HiSeq 2500. TCRdb reprocessed the public reads (quality trimming at Q25 with fastp, clone calling with MiXCR) and kept in-frame beta chains. Under each unique CDR3 protein, matching rows form one entry showing the most common genes and DNA. In all, the sample holds roughly 470,000 distinct CDR3 sequences, and about 24% of those were seen once. The top ten clonotypes cover about 0.89% of the sample. These receptors have no known antigen. Results and caveats for the whole study, not just this receptor: A TCR beta motif made up of several highly homologous amino acid variants appeared to be characteristic of blood from ankylosing spondylitis patients.

Sequenced sample: blood, either unsorted or a sorted T cell fraction (not recorded which). Receptor source: a male donor with ankylosing spondylitis.

A few counts support this clonotype. This chain connects TRBV27 to TRBJ2-1; unclear D gene. Trimming took 4 bases from V and 8 from J, leaving 12 bases between them. The CDR3 is 13 amino acids. Germline V gene data show CDR1 as MNHEY and CDR2 as SMNVEV (reference sequence). This CDR3 reads CASSWPKSDEQFF. CDR3 coding DNA: TGTGCCAGCAGTTGGCCCAAAAGCGATGAGCAGTTCTTC.

This clonotype came up a few times. The chain uses TRBV29-1 and TRBJ2-2, with D tentatively TRBD2 (5 bases). Germline V gene sequence: CDR1 SQVTM, CDR2 ANQGSEA. CDR3 length: 11 residues. The ends were cut back, 7 bases at V and 7 bases at J, with 10 bases in the middle. CDR3 loop: CSAGRGGELFF. Here the CDR3 DNA reads TGCAGCGCAGGTCGGGGCGGGGAGCTGTTTTTT.

In its sample, this clonotype was seen a few times. CDR3 sequence (DNA): TGCGCCAGCAACAGGGGTTCTGAAGATACGCAGTATTTT. The encoded protein is CASNRGSEDTQYF. The J gene is TRBJ2-3, the V gene TRBV5-1; 7 nucleotides agree with TRBD1. V was pared by 6 bases and J by 5 bases, with 6 bases of the junction left unmatched. From germline, CDR1 is SGHRS and CDR2 YFSETQ. The CDR3 extends over 13 amino acids. Full variable domain (remainder filled in from reference TRBV5-1 and TRBJ2-3): KAGVTQTPRYLIKTRGQQVTLSCSPISGHRSVSWYQQTPGQGLQFLFEYFSETQRNKGNFPGRFSGRQFSNSRSEMNVSTLELGDSALYLCASNRGSEDTQYFGPGTRLTVL.

The rearrangement joins TRBV25-1 to TRBJ2-5; 8 nucleotides align to TRBD2. Germline V gene sequence: CDR1 MGHDK, CDR2 SYGVNS. V was clipped by 2 bases and J by 1 base; unmatched bases: 0. The CDR3 covers 14 residues. The CDR3 sequence: CASSELAGQETQYF. CDR3 sequence (DNA): TGTGCCAGCAGTGAACTAGCGGGCCAAGAGACCCAGTACTTC.

This chain uses TRBV20-1 with TRBJ1-3; D uncertain. CDR3 size: 13 residues. Looked up from germline, CDR1 is DFQATT and CDR2 is SNEGSKA (reference sequence). The V end lost 5 bases, the J end lost 0 bases, and 8 bases lay between the germline ends. Written as DNA, the CDR3 is TGCAGTGCTTACAAGGCCTCTGGAAACACCATATATTTT. As protein: CSAYKASGNTIYF.

The rearrangement uses TRBV5-1 and TRBJ1-3, with 7 bases matching TRBD1. CDR1 is SGHRS and CDR2 is YFSETQ in the germline V gene. The CDR3 has 13 amino acids. Trimming cost V 4 bases and J 7 bases; bases outside gene matches: 5. The CDR3 region is CASSMGQTNTIYF. As DNA, the CDR3 is TGCGCCAGCAGCATGGGACAGACCAACACCATATATTTT.

This clonotype was counted at least ten times. This rearrangement joins TRBV24-1 to TRBJ2-1, with D possibly matching TRBD2 (6 bases). The CDR3 is 13 residues long. V dropped 5 bases and J dropped 10 bases, with 14 bases sitting between them. In germline, CDR1 is KGHDR, CDR2 SFDVKD. In DNA, the CDR3 is TGTGCCACCAGTGGGGCAGGGAGGTACGAGCAGTTCTTC. Protein: CATSGAGRYEQFF.

This sequence joins TRBV3-1 and TRBJ1-5; weak D call: TRBD1 (5 bases). This CDR3 region has 15 residues. V lost 0 bases and J 3 bases, leaving 9 bases between the germline ends. CDR1 LGHDT and CDR2 YNNKEL come from the germline V gene (reference sequence). CDR3 in DNA: TGTGCCAGCAGCCAAGATGGGGCCGCCAATCAGCCCCAGCATTTT. Its protein product is CASSQDGAANQPQHF.

The chain employs TRBV7-2 and TRBJ2-3; D is perhaps TRBD1 (5 bases). The CDR3 contains 15 residues. Trimming removed 2 bases at V and 4 bases at J, with 13 bases between. Germline CDR1 and CDR2: SGHTA and FQGNSA. CDR3 coding DNA: TGTGCCAGCAGCTTACGGCAGGGATGGTCAGATACGCAGTATTTT. Its translation is CASSLRQGWSDTQYF.

This rearrangement joins TRBV6-5 to TRBJ2-7; possibly TRBD2 for D (5 bases). The CDR3 is 13 residues long. Germline-derived CDR1 and CDR2 are MNHEY and SVGAGI. Trimming took off 2 bases at V and 2 bases at J, with 7 bases between the two ends. In DNA, the CDR3 is TGTGCCAGCAGTTACCGGGGTCCCTACGAGCAGTACTTC. It yields the protein CASSYRGPYEQYF.

The V call is TRBV7-8, the J call TRBJ2-2; no definite D call. CDR1 SGHVS and CDR2 FQNEAQ come from the germline V gene. This CDR3 contains 13 residues. Deletions cut 3 bases from V and 6 bases from J, with 8 bases between. The DNA of the CDR3 is TGTGCCAGCAGCTTCTCTCTTGCCGGGGAGCTGTTTTTT. This sequence encodes CASSFSLAGELFF.

The rearrangement joins TRBV7-2 to TRBJ2-7, with D hard to call. V dropped 2 bases and J dropped 5 bases, with 13 bases sitting between them. Germline loops: CDR1 SGHTA, CDR2 FQGNSA. There are 14 residues in the CDR3. CDR3 region: CASSLLVQTDEQYF. The CDR3 coding sequence is TGTGCCAGCAGCTTACTGGTCCAAACCGACGAGCAGTACTTC.

The V gene is TRBV29-1, the J gene TRBJ2-3; TRBD2 aligns across 8 bases. The CDR3 is made up of 13 amino acids. V was pared by 4 bases and J by 4 bases, with 4 bases of the junction left unmatched. CDR1 and CDR2 (germline): SQVTM, ANQGSEA. The CDR3 nucleotides read TGCAGCGTTGGTGTCGGGAGGGCAGATACGCAGTATTTT. It translates to CSVGVGRADTQYF.

The chain recombines TRBV6-6 with TRBJ1-6; D uncertain. Germline V gene sequence: CDR1 MNHNY, CDR2 SVGAGI (reference sequence). CDR3 length equals 13 residues. V was cut by 2 bases and J by 12 bases, with 11 bases left in between. The CDR3 nucleotides read TGTGCCAGCAGTTACGATAGGGAGGGACCCCTCCACTTT. It is translated as CASSYDREGPLHF.

This clonotype has just a few counts. The chain is built from TRBV11-2 and TRBJ1-4, with D hard to call. From germline, CDR1 is SGHAT and CDR2 FQNNGV. This CDR3 comprises 14 residues. The V gene lost 2 bases and the J gene lost 3 bases, with 7 bases spanning the gap. CDR3 in amino acids: CASSLNAANEKLFF. The CDR3 DNA is TGTGCCAGCAGCTTAAACGCGGCTAATGAAAAACTGTTTTTT.

This chain's CDR3 is CASGRAGTSANTGELFF. CDR3 sequence (DNA): TGTGCCTCAGGGCGTGCCGGGACTAGCGCGAACACCGGGGAGCTGTTTTTT. The rearrangement uses TRBV10-3 and TRBJ2-2; 10 bases align to TRBD2. The V segment lost 11 bases and the J segment 0 bases; nucleotides outside the gene matches: 12. The CDR3 consists of 17 residues. Germline V gene sequence: CDR1 ENHRY, CDR2 SYGVKD.

This clonotype is a singleton in its sample. This sequence joins TRBV20-1 and TRBJ2-3; D is possibly TRBD1 (6 bases). With 0 bases removed from V and 7 bases from J, the gap between germline ends came to 17 bases. The CDR3 sequence is 15 residues long. CDR1 DFQATT and CDR2 SNEGSKA come from the germline V gene (reference sequence). In nucleotides, the CDR3 is TGCAGTGCTAGAGATAAGAACAGGGCACGTTATACGCAGTATTTT. Its translation is CSARDKNRARYTQYF.

The rearrangement joins TRBV12-3 or TRBV12-4 to TRBJ1-1; D is perhaps TRBD1 (5 bases). The CDR3 has 15 residues. The ends were cut back, 5 bases at V and 1 base at J, with 14 bases in the middle. The CDR3: CASSLGGRPNTEAFF. Here the CDR3 DNA reads TGTGCCAGCAGTCTGGGGGGACGACCGAACACTGAAGCTTTCTTT.

This clonotype turned up a few times. The rearrangement links TRBV5-1 to TRBJ2-1; a weak D match, TRBD2 (6 bases). Trimming shortened V by 4 bases and J by 0 bases, and 14 bases separated the two germline ends. The CDR3 consists of 16 residues. Per germline, CDR1 SGHRS and CDR2 YFSETQ. The CDR3 region has the DNA TGCGCCAGCAGCCAAAACCCTAGCGACTCCTACAATGAGCAGTTCTTC. This gives the protein CASSQNPSDSYNEQFF.

The chain combines TRBV18 with TRBJ2-6; maybe TRBD1 (5 bases). The ends were cut back, 5 bases at V and 0 bases at J, with 14 bases in the middle. Germline CDR1 is KGHSH and CDR2 is LQKENI. This CDR3 has 17 amino acids. The CDR3 sequence: CASSARTGNSGANVLTF. The CDR3 nucleotides read TGTGCCAGCTCAGCGAGAACAGGCAACTCTGGGGCCAACGTCCTGACTTTC. The full variable domain, completed using reference TRBV18 and TRBJ2-6, is NAGVMQNPRHLVRRRGQEARLRCSPMKGHSHVYWYRQLPEEGLKFMVYLQKENIIDESGMPKERFSAEFPKEGPSILRIQQVVRGDSAAYFCASSARTGNSGANVLTFGAGSRLTVL.